This T cell receptor (beta chain) was sequenced in a study of metastatic and nonmetastatic thyroid tumors. Overall study: Repertoires were compared across blood and tumor or nodule tissue from malignant and benign thyroid patients.

Each patient came to thyroid surgery without any prior treatment (of any kind). V lost 5 bases and J 1 base, leaving 9 bases between the germline ends. Germline V gives CDR1 DFQATT, CDR2 SNEGSKA (reference sequence). This CDR3 is 12 amino acids long. This clone rates as medium-sized (0.01 to 0.1%). Using MiXCR, TCRdb reanalyzed the PCR reads. Of 15,000 to 20,000 clones listed, 34% are singletons. This TCR derives from a female donor with papillary thyroid cancer or a benign thyroid nodule (not recorded which). Some clones in this sample may be carry-over from other donors' samples. Input material: tumor tissue. The rearrangement uses TRBV20-1 and TRBJ2-7; no clear D. CDR3 sequence reads: CSAPDLSYEQYF. CDR3 bases: TGCAGTGCTCCAGACTTGTCCTACGAGCAGTACTTC.